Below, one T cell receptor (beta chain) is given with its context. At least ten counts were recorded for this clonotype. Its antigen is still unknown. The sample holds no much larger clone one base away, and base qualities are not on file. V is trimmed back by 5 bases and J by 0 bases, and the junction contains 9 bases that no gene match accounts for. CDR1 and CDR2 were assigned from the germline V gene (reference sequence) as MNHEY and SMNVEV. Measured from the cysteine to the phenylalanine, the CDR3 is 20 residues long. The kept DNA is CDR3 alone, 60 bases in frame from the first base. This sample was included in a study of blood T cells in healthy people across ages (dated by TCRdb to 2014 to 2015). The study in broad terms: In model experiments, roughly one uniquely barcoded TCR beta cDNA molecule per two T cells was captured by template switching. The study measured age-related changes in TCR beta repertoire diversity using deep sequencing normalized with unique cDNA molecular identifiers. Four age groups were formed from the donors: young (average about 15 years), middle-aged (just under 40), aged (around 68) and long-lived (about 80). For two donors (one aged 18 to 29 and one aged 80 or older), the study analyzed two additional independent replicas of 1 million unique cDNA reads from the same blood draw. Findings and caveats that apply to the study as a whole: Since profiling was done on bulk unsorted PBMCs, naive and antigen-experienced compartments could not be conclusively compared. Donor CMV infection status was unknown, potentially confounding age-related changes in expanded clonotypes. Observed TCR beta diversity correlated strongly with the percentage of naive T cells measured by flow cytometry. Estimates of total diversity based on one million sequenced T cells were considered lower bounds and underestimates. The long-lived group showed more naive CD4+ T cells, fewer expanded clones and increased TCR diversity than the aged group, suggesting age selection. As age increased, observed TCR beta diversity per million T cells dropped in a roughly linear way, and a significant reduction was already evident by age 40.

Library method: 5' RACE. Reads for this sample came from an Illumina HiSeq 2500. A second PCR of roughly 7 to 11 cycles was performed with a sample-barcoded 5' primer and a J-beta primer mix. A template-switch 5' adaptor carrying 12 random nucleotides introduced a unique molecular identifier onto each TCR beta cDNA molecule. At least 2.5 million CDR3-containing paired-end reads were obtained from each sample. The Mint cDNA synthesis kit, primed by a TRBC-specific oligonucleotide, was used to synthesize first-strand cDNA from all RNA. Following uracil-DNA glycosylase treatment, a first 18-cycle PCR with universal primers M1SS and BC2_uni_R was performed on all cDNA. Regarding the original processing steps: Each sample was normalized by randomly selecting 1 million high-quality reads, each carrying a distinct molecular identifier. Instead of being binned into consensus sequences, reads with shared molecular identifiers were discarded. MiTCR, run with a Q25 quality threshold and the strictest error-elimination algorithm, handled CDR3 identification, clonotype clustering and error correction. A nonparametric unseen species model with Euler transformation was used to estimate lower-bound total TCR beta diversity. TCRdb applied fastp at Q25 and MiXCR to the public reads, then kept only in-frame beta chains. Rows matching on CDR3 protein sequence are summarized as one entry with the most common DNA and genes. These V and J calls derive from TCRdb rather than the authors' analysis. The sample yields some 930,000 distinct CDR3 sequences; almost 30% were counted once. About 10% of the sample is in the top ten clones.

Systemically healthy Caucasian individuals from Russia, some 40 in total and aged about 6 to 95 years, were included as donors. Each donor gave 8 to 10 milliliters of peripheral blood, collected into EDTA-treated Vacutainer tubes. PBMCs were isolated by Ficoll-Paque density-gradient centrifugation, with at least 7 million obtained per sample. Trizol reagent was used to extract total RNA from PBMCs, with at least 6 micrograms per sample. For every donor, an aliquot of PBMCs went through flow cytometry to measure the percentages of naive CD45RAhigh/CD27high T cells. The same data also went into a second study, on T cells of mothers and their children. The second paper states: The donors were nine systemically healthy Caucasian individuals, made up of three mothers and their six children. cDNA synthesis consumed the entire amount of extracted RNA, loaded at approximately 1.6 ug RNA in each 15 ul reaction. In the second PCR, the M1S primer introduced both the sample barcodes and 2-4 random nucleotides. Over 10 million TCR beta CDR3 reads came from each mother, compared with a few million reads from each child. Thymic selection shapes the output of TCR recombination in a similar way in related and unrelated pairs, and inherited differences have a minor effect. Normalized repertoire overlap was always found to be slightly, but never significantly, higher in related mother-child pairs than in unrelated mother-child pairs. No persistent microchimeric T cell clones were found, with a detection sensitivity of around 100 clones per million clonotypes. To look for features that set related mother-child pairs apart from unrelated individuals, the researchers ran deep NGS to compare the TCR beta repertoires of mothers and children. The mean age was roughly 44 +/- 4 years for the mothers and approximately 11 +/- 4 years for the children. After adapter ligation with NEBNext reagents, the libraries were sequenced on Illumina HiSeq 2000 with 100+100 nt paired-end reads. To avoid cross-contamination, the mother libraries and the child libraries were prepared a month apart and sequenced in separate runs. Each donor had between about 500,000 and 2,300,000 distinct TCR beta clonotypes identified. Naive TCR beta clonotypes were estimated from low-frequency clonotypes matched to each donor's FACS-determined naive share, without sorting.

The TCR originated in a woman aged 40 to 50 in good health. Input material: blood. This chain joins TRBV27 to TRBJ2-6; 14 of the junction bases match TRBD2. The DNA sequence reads TGTGCCAGCAGTGAGGGACTAGCGGGGGCCGCGTACTCTGGGGCCAACGTCCTGACTTTC. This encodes CASSEGLAGAAYSGANVLTF.